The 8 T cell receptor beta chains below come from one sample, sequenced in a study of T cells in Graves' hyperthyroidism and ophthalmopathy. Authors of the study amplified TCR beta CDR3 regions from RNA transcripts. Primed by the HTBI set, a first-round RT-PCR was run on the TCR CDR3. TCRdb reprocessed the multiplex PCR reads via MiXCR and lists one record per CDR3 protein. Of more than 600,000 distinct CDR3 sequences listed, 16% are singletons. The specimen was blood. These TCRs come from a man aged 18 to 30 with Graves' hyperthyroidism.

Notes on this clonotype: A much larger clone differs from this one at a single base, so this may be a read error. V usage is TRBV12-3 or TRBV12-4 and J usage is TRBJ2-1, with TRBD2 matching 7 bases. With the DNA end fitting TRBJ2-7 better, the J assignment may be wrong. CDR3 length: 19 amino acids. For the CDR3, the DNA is TGTGCCAGCAGTTCCACCGGGGCGGGGGTTAGAGGGGCCTACAATGAGCAGTACTTC. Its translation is CASSSTGAGVRGAYNEQYF.

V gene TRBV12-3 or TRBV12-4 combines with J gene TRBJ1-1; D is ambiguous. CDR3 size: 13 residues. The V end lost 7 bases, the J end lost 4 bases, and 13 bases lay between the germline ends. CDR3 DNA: TGTGCCAGCACCCTGGGCGGGCTCACTGAAGCTTTCTTT. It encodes CASTLGGLTEAFF.

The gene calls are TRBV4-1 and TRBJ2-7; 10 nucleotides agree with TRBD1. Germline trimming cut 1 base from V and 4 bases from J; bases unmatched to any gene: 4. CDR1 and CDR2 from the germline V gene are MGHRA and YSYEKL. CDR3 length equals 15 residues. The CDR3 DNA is TGCGCCAGCAGCCAAGTAGGGACAGGGGATTACGAGCAGTACTTC. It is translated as CASSQVGTGDYEQYF.

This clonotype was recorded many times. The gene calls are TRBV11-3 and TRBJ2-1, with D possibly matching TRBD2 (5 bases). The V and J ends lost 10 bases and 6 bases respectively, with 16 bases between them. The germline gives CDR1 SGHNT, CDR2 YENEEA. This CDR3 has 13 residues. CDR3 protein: CATGSGTGNEQFF. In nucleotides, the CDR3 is TGTGCCACGGGGTCGGGAACCGGCAATGAGCAGTTCTTC.

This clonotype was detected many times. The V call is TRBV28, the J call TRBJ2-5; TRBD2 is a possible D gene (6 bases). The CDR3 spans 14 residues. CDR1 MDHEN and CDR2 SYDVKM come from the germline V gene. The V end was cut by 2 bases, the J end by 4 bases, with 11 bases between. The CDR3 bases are TGTGCCAGCAGTTTAGGAGGGATTGGAGAGACCCAGTACTTC. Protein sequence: CASSLGGIGETQYF. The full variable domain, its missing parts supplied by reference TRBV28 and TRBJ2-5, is DVKVTQSSRYLVKRTGEKVFLECVQDMDHENMFWYRQDPGLGLRLIYFSYDVKMKEKGDIPEGYSVSREKKERFSLILESASTNQTSMYLCASSLGGIGETQYFGPGTRLLVL.

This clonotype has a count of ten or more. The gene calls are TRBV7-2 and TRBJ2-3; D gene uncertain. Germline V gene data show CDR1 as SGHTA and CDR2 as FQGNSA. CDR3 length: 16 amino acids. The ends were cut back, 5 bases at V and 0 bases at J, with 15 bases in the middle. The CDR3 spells CASSPSWPLSTDTQYF. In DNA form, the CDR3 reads TGTGCCAGCAGCCCCTCGTGGCCCCTTAGCACAGATACGCAGTATTTT.

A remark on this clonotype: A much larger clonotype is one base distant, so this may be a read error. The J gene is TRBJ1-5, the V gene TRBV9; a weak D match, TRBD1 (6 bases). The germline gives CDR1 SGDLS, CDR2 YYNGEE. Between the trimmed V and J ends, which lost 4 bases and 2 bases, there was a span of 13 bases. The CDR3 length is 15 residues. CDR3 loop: CASSPGGSRNQPQHF. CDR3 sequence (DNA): TGTGCCAGCAGCCCCGGGGGCAGCCGCAATCAGCCCCAGCATTTT.

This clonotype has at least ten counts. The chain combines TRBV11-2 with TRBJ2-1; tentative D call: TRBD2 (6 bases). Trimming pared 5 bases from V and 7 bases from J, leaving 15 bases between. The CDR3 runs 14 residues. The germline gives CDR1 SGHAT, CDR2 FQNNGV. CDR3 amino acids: CASSPPTSRNEQFF. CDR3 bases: TGTGCCAGCAGCCCCCCGACTAGTCGGAATGAGCAGTTCTTC.